This TCR beta chain appears in the sequencing data of a study of T cell changes during pregnancy in multiple sclerosis. CDR3 length equals 14 residues. Trimming removed 6 bases from V and 0 bases from J, with 11 bases in between. In germline, CDR1 is SQVTM, CDR2 ANQGSEA. Libraries were prepared by immunoSEQ multiplex PCR; TCRdb keeps only in-frame clonotypes and omits some of them. The data show 40,000 to 60,000 clones, under 90% seen once. The rearrangement links TRBV29-1 to TRBJ2-2; D is possibly TRBD1 (6 bases). The material was peripheral blood, obtained in the first trimester of pregnancy. The TCR was taken from a female donor in good health, enrolled as a control in a pregnancy study. The CDR3 nucleotides read TGCAGCGTACAGGGACCGACGAACACCGGGGAGCTGTTTTTT. Protein: CSVQGPTNTGELFF.